The 31 T cell receptor beta chains in this list originate from one sample, sequenced in a study of T cells in Graves' hyperthyroidism and ophthalmopathy. Amplified TCR beta CDR3 regions derived from RNA transcripts. In the first-round RT-PCR of the TCR CDR3, the HTBI primer set was used. TCRdb recomputed calls from the multiplex PCR reads with MiXCR, one row per CDR3 protein. Of approximately 370,000 distinct CDR3 sequences in the sample, 15% were seen once. Sequencing was carried out using blood. These receptors all come from a woman in her thirties with Graves' hyperthyroidism.

This clonotype has ten or more counts. The V and J genes are TRBV2 and TRBJ2-7, with D possibly being TRBD1 (7 bases). Trimming stripped 8 bases from V and 1 base from J, with 15 bases between. CDR3 length: 14 amino acids. Germline CDR1 reads SNHLY; CDR2 reads FYNNEI. The CDR3: CASGRGTASYEQYF. DNA of the CDR3: TGTGCCAGCGGGCGCGGGACAGCGTCCTACGAGCAGTACTTC.

This clonotype appeared a few times. This chain uses TRBV27 with TRBJ1-2; 7 bases map to TRBD1. This CDR3 has 15 residues. Germline V gene lookup returns CDR1 MNHEY and CDR2 SMNVEV (reference sequence). Germline trimming cut 2 bases from V and 4 bases from J; bases unmatched to any gene: 7. The DNA of the CDR3 is TGTGCCAGCAGTTTAGAGGGGGCGCGGGTCTATGGCTACACCTTC. Amino acids: CASSLEGARVYGYTF.

This chain joins TRBV27 and TRBJ2-3; 8 nucleotides match TRBD2. The V gene end was trimmed by 6 bases and the J gene end by 3 bases; junction bases not matched to a gene: 11. This CDR3 contains 16 residues. In germline, CDR1 is MNHEY, CDR2 SMNVEV (reference sequence). CDR3 in amino acids: CASRWNGAGGTDTQYF. Written as DNA, the CDR3 is TGTGCCAGCAGATGGAACGGGGCGGGGGGAACAGATACGCAGTATTTT.

Many counts were recorded for this clonotype. This chain joins TRBV11-3 and TRBJ2-1, with 9 bases identical to TRBD2. There are 15 residues in the CDR3. The germline gives CDR1 SGHNT, CDR2 YENEEA. Unmatched junction bases numbered 5, after V lost 4 bases and J lost 4 bases. CDR3 bases: TGTGCCAGCAGCTCTGGGGCGGGAGGGTACAATGAGCAGTTCTTC. Protein product: CASSSGAGGYNEQFF.

The CDR3 nucleotides read TGTGCCAGCAGCCTAAGGGGGGGCGCGGATGAAAAACTGTTTTTT. Encoded protein: CASSLRGGADEKLFF. This rearrangement joins TRBV7-9 to TRBJ1-4, with TRBD1 as a possible D gene (6 bases). The CDR3 covers 15 residues. The V end was cut by 5 bases, the J end by 6 bases, with 16 bases between. Germline CDR1 and CDR2: SEHNR and FQNEAQ (reference sequence).

In this sample, this clonotype turned up a few times. The rearrangement uses TRBV4-1 and TRBJ1-2; TRBD1 matches 8 bases. Germline V gene data show CDR1 as MGHRA and CDR2 as YSYEKL. Unmatched junction bases numbered 6, after V lost 3 bases and J lost 0 bases. The CDR3 spans 16 residues. The CDR3 sequence is CASSHIGQGANYGYTF. In nucleotides, the CDR3 is TGCGCCAGCAGCCACATCGGACAGGGAGCTAACTATGGCTACACCTTC.

The sample holds a few counts of this clonotype. This sequence joins TRBV7-9 and TRBJ2-7; D gene unclear. CDR1 is SEHNR, CDR2 FQNEAQ, per germline (reference sequence). CDR3 length equals 13 residues. With 4 bases removed from V and 7 bases from J, the gap between germline ends came to 14 bases. CDR3 sequence reads: CASSSSSPKEQYF. The DNA of the CDR3 is TGTGCCAGCAGCTCATCCTCCCCCAAGGAGCAGTACTTC.

The chain uses TRBV5-5 and TRBJ1-2; D not certain. The CDR3 is 15 residues long. Trimming removed 4 bases from V and 5 bases from J, with 18 bases in between. The V gene's germline CDR1 is SGHKS and CDR2 YYEKEE (reference sequence). The CDR3 DNA reads as TGTGCCAGCAGCCCGAACTTCACTAAGACATATGGCTACACCTTC. Encoded protein: CASSPNFTKTYGYTF.

The DNA for the CDR3 is TGCAGCGTTGAAGCCTGGGGGAACACCGGGGAGCTGTTTTTT. Its translation: CSVEAWGNTGELFF. This rearrangement joins TRBV29-1 to TRBJ2-2; D remains ambiguous. V lost 1 base, J lost 1 base, and 7 bases lay in between. There are 14 residues in the CDR3. Germline CDR1 is SQVTM and CDR2 is ANQGSEA.

The chain combines TRBV5-5 with TRBJ2-2; D is uncertain. The CDR3 extends over 16 amino acids. Germline CDR1 and CDR2: SGHKS and YYEKEE (reference sequence). The V end lost 4 bases, the J end lost 3 bases, and 16 bases lay between the germline ends. The CDR3 loop reads CASSTDKTVDTGELFF. CDR3 bases: TGTGCCAGCAGCACCGACAAAACGGTGGACACCGGGGAGCTGTTTTTT.

This clonotype was counted at least ten times. The J gene is TRBJ1-5, the V gene TRBV7-2, with D tentatively TRBD1 (6 bases). This CDR3 comprises 13 residues. Germline CDR1 SGHTA, CDR2 FQGNSA. Trimming took 3 bases from V and 7 from J, leaving 10 bases between them. In nucleotides, the CDR3 is TGTGCCAGCAGCTTTAGACAGGCCCAGCCCCAGCATTTT. The encoded protein is CASSFRQAQPQHF.

J is TRBJ2-7 and V is TRBV20-1; TRBD2 matches at 8 bases. CDR1 DFQATT and CDR2 SNEGSKA come from the germline V gene (reference sequence). CDR3 length: 13 residues. V shed 8 bases, J shed 3 bases, and the junction held 9 bases outside the gene matches. CDR3 region: CSPSSGGGYEQYF. CDR3 coding DNA: TGCAGTCCGTCTTCGGGGGGGGGCTACGAGCAGTACTTC.

The chain has TRBV4-1 and TRBJ1-5, with 9 positions matching TRBD1. The CDR3 loop spans 16 amino acids. V lost 0 bases, J lost 7 bases, and 7 bases stayed unmatched. Per the germline V gene, CDR1 is MGHRA and CDR2 is YSYEKL. The CDR3 is CASSQDSTGGFQPQHF. CDR3 sequence (DNA): TGCGCCAGCAGCCAAGATTCTACAGGGGGCTTCCAGCCCCAGCATTTT.

This clonotype was counted many times. The chain joins TRBV20-1 to TRBJ2-7, with 9 bases identical to TRBD2. This CDR3 is 14 amino acids long. The V and J ends lost 6 bases and 2 bases, in that order; junction bases with no gene match: 8. CDR1 is DFQATT, CDR2 SNEGSKA, per germline (reference sequence). Here the CDR3 reads CSANERGRAYEQYF. In nucleotides, the CDR3 is TGCAGTGCCAACGAGCGCGGGAGGGCCTACGAGCAGTACTTC.

The chain is built from TRBV6-5 and TRBJ1-6; D unresolved. The CDR3 is 17 residues long. Germline CDR1 reads MNHEY; CDR2 reads SVGAGI. V dropped 0 bases and J dropped 5 bases, with 14 bases sitting between them. The CDR3 loop reads CASSYSVEGPNNSPLHF. The CDR3 nucleotides are TGTGCCAGCAGTTACTCAGTCGAAGGGCCTAATAATTCACCCCTCCACTTT.

This clonotype was detected ten times or more. The chain carries TRBV7-3 and TRBJ2-3; D is uncertain. CDR3 length: 13 amino acids. V gave up 2 bases and J gave up 6 bases, with 9 bases separating them. From germline, CDR1 is SGHTA and CDR2 FQGTGA. The CDR3, as DNA: TGTGCCAGCAGCTTATCTAGTGTGGATACGCAGTATTTT. It is translated as CASSLSSVDTQYF.

This clonotype has only a few counts. The chain has TRBV9 and TRBJ1-1; D perhaps matches TRBD1 (5 bases). The CDR3 consists of 14 residues. The germline gives CDR1 SGDLS, CDR2 YYNGEE. V lost 0 bases and J 7 bases, leaving 13 bases between the germline ends. The CDR3 spells CASSVDVGPNEAFF. As DNA, the CDR3 is TGTGCCAGCAGCGTAGATGTGGGGCCCAATGAAGCTTTCTTT. The variable domain in full, with the rest retrieved from reference TRBV9 and TRBJ1-1, is DSGVTQTPKHLITATGQRVTLRCSPRSGDLSVYWYQQSLDQGLQFLIQYYNGEERAKGNILERFSAQQFPDLHSELNLSSLELGDSALYFCASSVDVGPNEAFFGQGTRLTVV.

Notes on this clonotype: The germline gene is not matched at one end of the junction; a read error may be the cause. The V and J genes are TRBV2 and TRBJ1-1, with TRBD1 matching over 7 bases. The CDR3 spans 14 residues. Germline V gene sequence: CDR1 SNHLY, CDR2 FYNNEI. DNA for the CDR3: TGTGCCAGCAGTGGTTACAGGGACAGCACTGGAGCTTTCTTT. Its translation is CASSGYRDSTGAFF.

V usage is TRBV20-1 and J usage is TRBJ2-1; 11 positions agree with TRBD2. From germline, CDR1 is DFQATT and CDR2 SNEGSKA (reference sequence). The CDR3 extends over 16 amino acids. V trimming: 0 bases; J trimming: 8 bases; junction bases outside the gene matches: 9. The chain's CDR3 is CSARDRRLAGTDEQFF. CDR3 bases: TGCAGTGCTAGAGATAGGAGACTAGCGGGGACGGATGAGCAGTTCTTC.

This clonotype was observed at least ten times. The rearrangement links TRBV6-5 to TRBJ1-1; 8 nucleotides align to TRBD1. This CDR3 has 17 amino acids. The germline V gene has CDR1 MNHEY and CDR2 SVGAGI. J was trimmed by 0 bases and V by 0 bases; bases with no gene match: 6. The CDR3 loop is CASSYSLRQGLNTEAFF. CDR3 coding DNA: TGTGCCAGCAGTTACTCACTTAGACAGGGGCTGAACACTGAAGCTTTCTTT.

In its sample, this clonotype was seen a few times. The CDR3 nucleotides read TGTGCCAGTTCCTCCTCCAAATCTGACGGGAGTCTCGCCGGGGAGCTGTTTTTT. This sequence encodes CASSSSKSDGSLAGELFF. This sequence joins TRBV7-9 and TRBJ2-2; maybe TRBD2 (6 bases). CDR1 and CDR2 (germline): SEHNR, FQNEAQ (reference sequence). This CDR3 region has 18 residues. Trimming shortened V by 9 bases and J by 6 bases, and 29 bases separated the two germline ends.

This clonotype was recorded many times. One junction end disagrees with the germline gene, perhaps due to a read error. This chain connects TRBV2 to TRBJ2-1; D uncertain. This CDR3 has 15 amino acids. CDR1 and CDR2 (germline): SNHLY, FYNNEI. The CDR3 DNA follows: TGTGCCAGCAGTCCCTCTCGGTCGTCCTCCAATGAGCAGTTCTTC. Encoded protein: CASSPSRSSSNEQFF. The full variable domain, in which reference TRBV2 and TRBJ2-1 provide the parts outside the CDR3, is EPEVTQTPSHQVTQMGQEVILRCVPISNHLYFYWYRQILGQKVEFLVSFYNNEISEKSEIFDDQFSVERPDGSNFTLKIRSTKLEDSAMYFCASSPSRSSSNEQFFGPGTRLTVL.

The rearrangement joins TRBV29-1 to TRBJ1-1; TRBD1 matches at 7 bases. This CDR3 comprises 15 residues. Germline V CDR1 and CDR2: SQVTM, ANQGSEA. V dropped 7 bases and J dropped 1; count of bases not matched to a gene: 12. In DNA, the CDR3 is TGCAGCGCCGCACGCGGACAGGCCCAGAACACTGAAGCTTTCTTT. It translates to CSAARGQAQNTEAFF.

The chain employs TRBV2 and TRBJ2-1; 16 positions agree with TRBD2. The V and J ends lost 3 bases and 4 bases, in that order; junction bases with no gene match: 3. The CDR3 runs to 17 residues. The germline V gene encodes CDR1 SNHLY and CDR2 FYNNEI. The CDR3 sequence is CASSEGGLAGGYNEQFF. In nucleotides, the CDR3 is TGTGCCAGCAGTGAGGGGGGACTAGCGGGAGGGTACAATGAGCAGTTCTTC.

There are many counts of this clonotype. V and J are TRBV12-3 or TRBV12-4 and TRBJ1-1; D is unresolved. The CDR3 length is 13 residues. V lost 3 bases and J lost 4, with 9 bases in between. The CDR3 region is CASSFAGATEAFF. The DNA for the CDR3 is TGTGCCAGCAGTTTTGCGGGTGCCACTGAAGCTTTCTTT.

There are a few counts of this clonotype. This chain joins TRBV20-1 and TRBJ1-5, with a weak D call TRBD1 (5 bases). Germline-derived CDR1 and CDR2 are DFQATT and SNEGSKA (reference sequence). Deletions cut 6 bases from V and 1 base from J, with 16 bases between. The CDR3 contains 15 residues. The CDR3 coding sequence is TGCAGTGCCGCCAACCAGGGAGGGAGCAATCAGCCCCAGCATTTT. Translating it yields CSAANQGGSNQPQHF.

This clonotype was recorded a few times. The DNA for the CDR3 is TGTGCCAGCAGCCAAGATACGGGAGGGGCGGAGACCCAGTACTTC. It translates to CASSQDTGGAETQYF. V gene TRBV14 combines with J gene TRBJ2-5; 8 bases are a match to TRBD2. Germline V gives CDR1 SGHDN, CDR2 FVKESK. The V gene end was trimmed by 0 bases and the J gene end by 5 bases; junction bases not matched to a gene: 5. There are 15 residues in the CDR3.

This clonotype was seen a handful of times. The chain couples TRBV19 to TRBJ2-2; weak D call: TRBD2 (5 bases). Deletions cut 6 bases from V and 6 bases from J, with 14 bases between. The length of the CDR3 is 14 residues. Germline V lookup: CDR1 LNHDA, CDR2 SQIVND (reference sequence). CDR3 bases: TGTGCCAGTAGCCCCATCGGGGTAGCCGGGGAGCTGTTTTTT. It is translated as CASSPIGVAGELFF.

This clonotype occurred many times. This chain uses TRBV7-8 with TRBJ1-1; weak D call: TRBD1 (6 bases). V lost 4 bases, J lost 0 bases, and 9 bases lay in between. This CDR3 comprises 14 residues. Germline CDR1 reads SGHVS; CDR2 reads FQNEAQ. CDR3 residues: CASSYTGLNTEAFF. CDR3 nucleotide sequence: TGTGCCAGCAGCTACACAGGGTTGAACACTGAAGCTTTCTTT.

This clonotype has only a few counts. V is TRBV30 and J is TRBJ2-6, with D perhaps matching TRBD1 or TRBD2 (5 bases each). The germline V and J ends were trimmed by 5 bases and 1 base, with 12 bases remaining between them. The CDR3 spans 15 residues. Per germline, CDR1 GTSNPN and CDR2 SVGIG (reference sequence). CDR3 sequence reads: CAWEGLKSGANVLTF. CDR3 DNA: TGTGCCTGGGAGGGGTTGAAATCTGGGGCCAACGTCCTGACTTTC.

In its sample, this clonotype was seen a few times. The V gene is TRBV20-1, the J gene TRBJ2-1, with D maybe TRBD1 (6 bases). The CDR3 has 16 amino acids. The germline CDR1 and CDR2 sequences are DFQATT and SNEGSKA (reference sequence). Between the trimmed V and J ends, which lost 3 bases and 4 bases, there was a span of 19 bases. CDR3 residues: CSARTITGTPYNEQFF. Written as DNA, the CDR3 is TGCAGTGCTAGGACTATCACCGGGACACCATACAATGAGCAGTTCTTC.